The rows below give T cell receptor beta chains drawn from one sample of a study of T cell repertoires in cytomegalovirus infection. TCRdb redid the calling of the reads with MiXCR, one entry per CDR3 protein. The table has around 450,000 distinct CDR3 sequences, around 32% seen once. Sequenced sample: PBMCs. The receptor set was obtained from a human donor in good health (CMV status not recorded). Some clones in this sample may be carry-over from other donors' samples. CDR3s include the opening cysteine and the closing phenylalanine or tryptophan. The order of the fields is D gene, J gene, clone size, V gene, CDR3 protein, CDR3 DNA. D genes are given only for firm matches. The size of a clone is reported for some rows only, either as once, few or many, or as a class for expanded clones.

d_gene: TRBD2; j_gene: TRBJ2-5; abundance: few; v_gene: TRBV7-6; CDR3aa: CASSLIPGGTETQYF; CDR3nt: TGTGCCAGCAGCTTAATTCCGGGAGGTACAGAGACCCAGTACTTC
d_gene: TRBD1; j_gene: TRBJ1-1; abundance: .; v_gene: TRBV3-1; CDR3aa: CASSPEDRGLAEAFF; CDR3nt: TGTGCCAGCAGCCCCGAGGACAGGGGGCTGGCTGAAGCTTTCTTT
d_gene: TRBD1; j_gene: TRBJ1-6; abundance: .; v_gene: TRBV6-8; CDR3aa: CASSKDRGLENSRLHF; CDR3nt: TGTGCCAGCAGCAAGGACAGGGGGCTCGAGAATTCACGCCTCCACTTT
d_gene: .; j_gene: TRBJ2-2; abundance: .; v_gene: TRBV10-3; CDR3aa: CATRVPRAGELFF; CDR3nt: TGTGCCACCCGGGTCCCCCGGGCCGGGGAGCTGTTTTTT
d_gene: .; j_gene: TRBJ1-5; abundance: .; v_gene: TRBV27; CDR3aa: CASRTGVNQPQHF; CDR3nt: TGTGCCAGCAGAACGGGCGTTAATCAGCCCCAGCATTTT
d_gene: .; j_gene: TRBJ1-6; abundance: .; v_gene: TRBV20-1; CDR3aa: CSARAQGPYNSPLHF; CDR3nt: TGCAGTGCTAGAGCTCAGGGTCCATATAATTCACCCCTCCACTTT
d_gene: .; j_gene: TRBJ2-1; abundance: .; v_gene: TRBV11-3; CDR3aa: CASSWGVGYNEQFF; CDR3nt: TGTGCCAGCAGCTGGGGGGTAGGATACAATGAGCAGTTCTTC
d_gene: TRBD1; j_gene: TRBJ2-5; abundance: .; v_gene: TRBV5-1; CDR3aa: CASSSWNTGVNQETQYF; CDR3nt: TGCGCCAGCAGCTCTTGGAATACAGGGGTCAATCAAGAGACCCAGTACTTC
d_gene: TRBD1; j_gene: TRBJ2-7; abundance: few; v_gene: TRBV27; CDR3aa: CASSSCARQGKCF; CDR3nt: TGTGCCAGCAGTTCCTGCGCCCGACAGGGAAAGTGCTTC
d_gene: .; j_gene: TRBJ2-5; abundance: many; v_gene: TRBV12-3/TRBV12-4; CDR3aa: CASSSSGQQETQYF; CDR3nt: TGTGCCAGCAGTTCTTCAGGGCAACAAGAGACCCAGTACTTC
d_gene: TRBD2; j_gene: TRBJ2-7; abundance: .; v_gene: TRBV5-1; CDR3aa: CASSLASGTAYEQYF; CDR3nt: TGCGCCAGCAGCTTGGCTAGCGGGACAGCCTACGAGCAGTACTTT
d_gene: TRBD2; j_gene: TRBJ2-7; abundance: .; v_gene: TRBV5-6; CDR3aa: CASSRVAGVGNEQYF; CDR3nt: TGTGCCAGCAGCCGTGTAGCGGGGGTAGGGAACGAGCAGTACTTC
d_gene: .; j_gene: TRBJ1-3; abundance: once; v_gene: TRBV7-6; CDR3aa: CASSLGPRGNSGHTLYF; CDR3nt: TGTGCCAGCAGCTTAGGCCCGAGGGGGAACTCTGGACACACCCTATATTTT
d_gene: .; j_gene: TRBJ2-6; abundance: few; v_gene: TRBV13; CDR3aa: CASSYNAGANVLTF; CDR3nt: TGTGCCAGCAGCTATAACGCTGGGGCCAACGTCCTGACTTTC
d_gene: .; j_gene: TRBJ2-3; abundance: many; v_gene: TRBV7-2; CDR3aa: CASSLDGTDTQYF; CDR3nt: TGTGCCAGCAGCTTAGACGGCACAGATACGCAGTATTTT
d_gene: .; j_gene: TRBJ1-1; abundance: few; v_gene: TRBV19; CDR3aa: CASSTRTNTEAFF; CDR3nt: TGTGCCAGTAGTACTCGAACGAACACTGAAGCTTTCTTT
d_gene: .; j_gene: TRBJ2-7; abundance: few; v_gene: TRBV28; CDR3aa: CASSLTESSYEQYF; CDR3nt: TGTGCCAGCAGCTTGACAGAGAGCTCCTACGAGCAGTACTTC
d_gene: TRBD1; j_gene: TRBJ2-3; abundance: .; v_gene: TRBV28; CDR3aa: CASADRGTDTQYF; CDR3nt: TGTGCCAGCGCTGACAGGGGAACAGATACGCAGTATTTT
d_gene: TRBD1; j_gene: TRBJ1-6; abundance: .; v_gene: TRBV4-1; CDR3aa: CASSQGTGGRENSPLHF; CDR3nt: TGCGCCAGCAGCCAAGGCACAGGGGGAAGAGAGAATTCACCCCTCCACTTT
d_gene: .; j_gene: TRBJ2-7; abundance: few; v_gene: TRBV20-1; CDR3aa: CSANDFSGGNYEQYF; CDR3nt: TGCAGTGCTAACGACTTCAGTGGGGGTAACTACGAGCAGTACTTC
d_gene: .; j_gene: TRBJ2-5; abundance: .; v_gene: TRBV5-6; CDR3aa: CASSRRDSGAQETQYF; CDR3nt: TGTGCCAGCAGCCGACGGGACAGCGGGGCCCAAGAGACCCAGTACTTC
d_gene: TRBD1; j_gene: TRBJ2-2; abundance: few; v_gene: TRBV7-2; CDR3aa: CASSSQTGGIGELFF; CDR3nt: TGTGCCAGCAGCTCACAGACAGGGGGGATCGGGGAGCTGTTTTTT
d_gene: .; j_gene: TRBJ2-1; abundance: few; v_gene: TRBV5-4; CDR3aa: CASSLGGGLKNNEQFF; CDR3nt: TGTGCCAGCAGCCTTGGTGGGGGGCTGAAAAACAATGAGCAGTTCTTC
d_gene: TRBD1; j_gene: TRBJ2-5; abundance: .; v_gene: TRBV4-1; CDR3aa: CASSQQDREGETQYF; CDR3nt: TGCGCCAGCAGCCAACAGGACAGGGAAGGAGAGACCCAGTACTTC
d_gene: TRBD1; j_gene: TRBJ2-2; abundance: once; v_gene: TRBV19; CDR3aa: CARQDRGQNTGELFF; CDR3nt: TGTGCCAGGCAAGACAGGGGGCAGAACACCGGGGAGCTGTTTTTT
d_gene: .; j_gene: TRBJ2-5; abundance: .; v_gene: TRBV7-7; CDR3aa: CASSQGASGAQETQYF; CDR3nt: TGTGCCAGCAGCCAGGGGGCTAGCGGGGCGCAAGAGACCCAGTACTTC
d_gene: .; j_gene: TRBJ2-7; abundance: many; v_gene: TRBV7-8; CDR3aa: CASSLSDSYEQYF; CDR3nt: TGTGCCAGCAGCTTATCTGACTCCTACGAGCAGTACTTC
d_gene: .; j_gene: TRBJ1-6; abundance: .; v_gene: TRBV11-2; CDR3aa: CASSFRNNSPLHF; CDR3nt: TGTGCCAGCAGCTTTAGGAACAATTCACCCCTCCACTTT
d_gene: TRBD1; j_gene: TRBJ1-4; abundance: few; v_gene: TRBV4-1; CDR3aa: CASSMGRGNEKLFF; CDR3nt: TGCGCCAGCAGCATGGGCAGGGGGAATGAAAAACTGTTTTTT
d_gene: .; j_gene: TRBJ1-5; abundance: .; v_gene: TRBV19; CDR3aa: CASTSQPKARNQPQHF; CDR3nt: TGTGCCAGTACTTCTCAGCCAAAGGCCCGCAATCAGCCCCAGCATTTT
d_gene: TRBD1; j_gene: TRBJ2-5; abundance: .; v_gene: TRBV7-2; CDR3aa: CASSLTGGTSETQYF; CDR3nt: TGTGCCAGCAGCTTAACAGGGGGCACCTCGGAGACCCAGTACTTC
d_gene: .; j_gene: TRBJ1-6; abundance: .; v_gene: TRBV6-2/TRBV6-3; CDR3aa: CASSYQRRSENSPLHF; CDR3nt: TGTGCCAGCAGTTATCAACGTCGATCCGAAAATTCACCCCTCCACTTT
d_gene: .; j_gene: TRBJ2-4; abundance: .; v_gene: TRBV28; CDR3aa: CASRNQQGEGNIQYF; CDR3nt: TGTGCCAGCAGAAACCAACAGGGAGAGGGGAACATTCAGTACTTC
d_gene: .; j_gene: TRBJ1-1; abundance: .; v_gene: TRBV5-1; CDR3aa: CASSPLGTREAFF; CDR3nt: TGCGCCAGCAGCCCACTCGGAACAAGGGAAGCTTTCTTT
d_gene: .; j_gene: TRBJ2-5; abundance: .; v_gene: TRBV10-3; CDR3aa: CAISEMAGQRETQYF; CDR3nt: TGTGCCATCAGTGAGATGGCAGGGCAAAGAGAGACCCAGTACTTC
d_gene: .; j_gene: TRBJ1-1; abundance: .; v_gene: TRBV7-9; CDR3aa: CAIDGEGRTEAFF; CDR3nt: TGTGCCATCGACGGAGAAGGACGCACTGAAGCTTTCTTT
d_gene: TRBD2; j_gene: TRBJ2-3; abundance: .; v_gene: TRBV29-1; CDR3aa: CSVAWRGGTDTQYF; CDR3nt: TGCAGCGTTGCATGGCGGGGGGGCACAGATACGCAGTATTTT
d_gene: .; j_gene: TRBJ1-5; abundance: .; v_gene: TRBV12-3/TRBV12-4; CDR3aa: CASSPSSRLYSNQPQHF; CDR3nt: TGTGCCAGCAGTCCCTCCTCCCGCCTTTATAGCAATCAGCCCCAGCATTTT
d_gene: .; j_gene: TRBJ1-3; abundance: .; v_gene: TRBV10-3; CDR3aa: CALGGAGNTIYF; CDR3nt: TGTGCCCTGGGGGGGGCTGGAAACACCATATATTTT
d_gene: TRBD1; j_gene: TRBJ2-2; abundance: few; v_gene: TRBV6-5; CDR3aa: CASTSDRGQTGELFF; CDR3nt: TGTGCCAGCACCTCGGACAGGGGGCAAACCGGGGAGCTGTTTTTT
d_gene: .; j_gene: TRBJ2-7; abundance: .; v_gene: TRBV4-1; CDR3aa: CASSQEGNVYEQYF; CDR3nt: TGCGCCAGCAGCCAAGAAGGAAACGTCTACGAGCAGTACTTC
d_gene: TRBD1; j_gene: TRBJ1-1; abundance: .; v_gene: TRBV6-2/TRBV6-3; CDR3aa: CASRSTTGSMAFF; CDR3nt: TGTGCCAGCAGGTCAACGACAGGGTCGATGGCTTTCTTT
d_gene: .; j_gene: TRBJ2-1; abundance: few; v_gene: TRBV5-5; CDR3aa: CASSFERKDEQFF; CDR3nt: TGTGCCAGCAGCTTCGAGAGGAAAGATGAGCAGTTCTTC
d_gene: TRBD1; j_gene: TRBJ1-6; abundance: .; v_gene: TRBV7-6; CDR3aa: CASSHDAGGNSPLHF; CDR3nt: TGTGCCAGCAGCCACGACGCAGGGGGCAATTCACCCCTCCACTTT
d_gene: .; j_gene: TRBJ2-1; abundance: many; v_gene: TRBV11-2; CDR3aa: CASSLSRGSYNEQFF; CDR3nt: TGTGCCAGCAGCTTGTCCCGGGGCTCCTACAATGAGCAGTTCTTC
d_gene: .; j_gene: TRBJ2-2; abundance: many; v_gene: TRBV7-8; CDR3aa: CASSFLSSGAGELFF; CDR3nt: TGTGCCAGCAGCTTTTTAAGTAGTGGGGCCGGGGAGCTGTTTTTT
d_gene: .; j_gene: TRBJ1-5; abundance: .; v_gene: TRBV28; CDR3aa: CASRSPNQPQHF; CDR3nt: TGTGCCAGCAGATCTCCGAATCAGCCCCAGCATTTT
d_gene: TRBD1; j_gene: TRBJ1-1; abundance: many; v_gene: TRBV7-2; CDR3aa: CASRPGGNTEAFF; CDR3nt: TGTGCCAGCCGCCCAGGGGGGAACACTGAAGCTTTCTTT
d_gene: TRBD1; j_gene: TRBJ1-1; abundance: many; v_gene: TRBV7-9; CDR3aa: CATKQGDPTEAFF; CDR3nt: TGTGCCACCAAGCAGGGGGATCCCACTGAAGCTTTCTTT
d_gene: .; j_gene: TRBJ1-5; abundance: .; v_gene: TRBV7-2; CDR3aa: CASSFPGGRGAGNQPQHF; CDR3nt: TGTGCCAGCAGCTTCCCCGGAGGTAGGGGCGCTGGTAATCAGCCCCAGCATTTT
d_gene: TRBD1; j_gene: TRBJ1-5; abundance: few; v_gene: TRBV4-3; CDR3aa: CASSQEVEGGGQPQHF; CDR3nt: TGCGCCAGCAGCCAAGAGGTAGAAGGGGGCGGTCAGCCCCAGCATTTT
d_gene: TRBD2; j_gene: TRBJ2-5; abundance: once; v_gene: TRBV2; CDR3aa: CASSSEGTSIVETQYF; CDR3nt: TGTGCCAGCAGTTCCGAGGGGACTAGTATAGTAGAGACCCAGTACTTC